These T cell receptor beta chains were read from a single sample in a study of PD-1 blockade in classical Hodgkin lymphoma. Sequencing was performed with immunoSEQ multiplex PCR; in TCRdb, only in-frame clones are kept and a portion is missing. Among about 22,000 clones listed, around 81% were seen once. The sequences come from peripheral blood mononuclear cells (PBMCs), collected before the second cycle of nivolumab. The receptors shown here come from a human donor with classical Hodgkin lymphoma. Both conserved end residues are part of each CDR3. A D gene is named only where the DNA matches it firmly. Clone size is stated in some rows and not others, as once, few, many or a class when expanded.

>NA|NA|TRBJ2-2|TRBV6-1
CASRLINTGELFF
TGTGCCAGCAGACTTATCAACACCGGGGAGCTGTTTTTT
>NA|NA|TRBJ1-2|TRBV5-1
CASSPATGYGYTF
TGCGCCAGCAGCCCCGCGACAGGCTATGGCTACACCTTC
>NA|once|TRBJ2-1|TRBV6-1
CASFEQGGGDRRQFF
TGTGCCAGCTTTGAACAGGGAGGAGGAGATAGGCGGCAGTTCTTC
>TRBD2|NA|TRBJ2-3|TRBV5-1
CASSRTSGSTDTQYF
TGCGCCAGCAGCCGGACTAGCGGGAGCACAGATACGCAGTATTTT
>TRBD2|NA|TRBJ2-3|TRBV6-1
CASSELAGGFTDTQYF
TGTGCCAGCAGTGAATTAGCGGGAGGATTCACAGATACGCAGTATTTT
>NA|NA|TRBJ2-5|TRBV28
CASSDIGVRGTQYF
TGTGCCAGCAGTGATATTGGCGTCCGGGGGACCCAGTACTTC
>NA|NA|TRBJ2-3|TRBV29-1
CSVVKDTQYF
TGCAGCGTTGTGAAGGATACGCAGTATTTT
>NA|NA|TRBJ1-1|TRBV5-5
CASSLGSMNTEAFF
TGTGCCAGCAGCCTTGGAAGCATGAACACTGAAGCTTTCTTT
>NA|NA|TRBJ1-6|TRBV6-1
CASSQTGGNNSPLHF
TGTGCCAGCAGCCAGACGGGAGGCAATAATTCACCCCTCCACTTT
>NA|NA|TRBJ2-2|TRBV6-6
CASSYQGPWLFF
TGTGCCAGCAGTTACCAGGGGCCATGGCTGTTTTTT
>NA|NA|TRBJ2-7|TRBV5-1
CASSPSGTGYDSYEQYF
TGCGCCAGCAGCCCTAGCGGGACAGGGTATGACTCCTACGAGCAGTACTTC
>NA|NA|TRBJ1-1|TRBV6-5
CASSHGTTGTEAFF
TGTGCCAGCAGCCACGGGACCACAGGCACTGAAGCTTTCTTT
>NA|NA|TRBJ2-1|TRBV7-9
CASGQSYNEQFF
TGTGCCAGCGGGCAGTCCTACAATGAGCAGTTCTTC
>NA|NA|TRBJ1-3|TRBV9
CASSVEIGAGGNTIYF
TGTGCCAGCAGCGTGGAAATAGGGGCGGGGGGAAACACCATATATTTT
>TRBD1|NA|TRBJ2-1|TRBV5-1
CASSYLPGTGGGGNEQFF
TGCGCCAGCAGCTACCTGCCCGGGACAGGGGGTGGAGGGAATGAGCAGTTCTTC
>NA|few|TRBJ1-2|TRBV5-6
CASSRYGPGYTF
TGTGCCAGCAGCAGATACGGACCTGGCTACACCTTC
>NA|NA|TRBJ2-3|TRBV29-1
CSVGRSPTDTQYF
TGCAGCGTTGGTCGCAGCCCCACAGATACGCAGTATTTT
>NA|NA|TRBJ2-2|TRBV4-1
CASSQDYGGANTGELFF
TGCGCCAGCAGCCAAGATTATGGCGGGGCTAACACCGGGGAGCTGTTTTTT
>NA|NA|TRBJ2-5|TRBV18
CASSPAGQAETQYF
TGTGCCAGCTCACCAGCAGGTCAGGCAGAGACCCAGTACTTC
>TRBD1|NA|TRBJ2-7|TRBV6-5
CASSYSRTGYEQYF
TGTGCCAGCAGTTACTCGAGGACAGGGTACGAGCAGTACTTC
>NA|NA|TRBJ2-7|TRBV21-1
CASSQDWRYEQYF
TGTGCCAGCAGCCAAGATTGGCGCTACGAGCAGTACTTC
>NA|NA|TRBJ1-3|TRBV5-6
CASKWGGSGNTIYF
TGTGCCAGCAAATGGGGGGGTTCAGGAAACACCATATATTTT
>NA|NA|TRBJ2-1|TRBV30
CAWTRGLYNEQFF
TGTGCCTGGACCCGCGGCCTGTACAATGAGCAGTTCTTC
>TRBD1|once|TRBJ1-1|TRBV5-1
CASSFSGGNTEAFF
TGCGCCAGCAGCTTTTCAGGGGGGAACACTGAAGCTTTCTTT
>NA|NA|TRBJ2-7|TRBV9
CASSPLWSGSYEQYF
TGTGCCAGCAGCCCCCTTTGGAGCGGGTCCTACGAGCAGTACTTC
>NA|NA|TRBJ1-5|TRBV19
CASSITASNQPQHF
TGTGCCAGTAGTATCACAGCTAGCAATCAGCCCCAGCATTTT
>NA|NA|TRBJ2-2|TRBV27
CASSLGSGVRELFF
TGTGCCAGCAGTTTGGGAAGCGGTGTCAGAGAGCTGTTTTTT
>TRBD1|once|TRBJ1-6|TRBV27
CASSFAWTGSSYNSPLHF
TGTGCCAGCAGTTTCGCCTGGACAGGGAGCTCCTATAATTCACCCCTCCACTTT
>TRBD2|NA|TRBJ2-7|TRBV11-2
CASSHRRGLADPKEQYF
TGTGCCAGCAGCCATCGCCGGGGCCTAGCGGACCCCAAGGAGCAGTACTTC
>NA|NA|TRBJ2-2|TRBV11-1
CASSSRSSGELFF
TGTGCCAGCAGCTCAAGGTCGTCCGGGGAGCTGTTTTTT
>NA|few|TRBJ2-1|TRBV5-1
CASQKSSSSYNEQFF
TGCGCCAGCCAAAAGTCCTCGAGCTCCTACAATGAGCAGTTCTTC
>NA|few|TRBJ1-1|TRBV7-9
CASSLVSLTEAFF
TGTGCCAGCAGCTTGGTTTCGCTCACTGAAGCTTTCTTT
>TRBD1|NA|TRBJ2-4|TRBV28
CASSFGTGLAKNIQYF
TGTGCCAGCAGTTTCGGGACAGGTCTGGCCAAAAACATTCAGTACTTC
>TRBD1|NA|TRBJ1-1|TRBV6-5
CASSPDREGTEAFF
TGTGCCAGCAGTCCCGACAGGGAAGGAACTGAAGCTTTCTTT
>NA|NA|TRBJ2-7|TRBV18
CASSLEVPRQSNEQYF
TGTGCCAGCTCACTAGAAGTTCCGAGACAGAGCAACGAGCAGTACTTC
>TRBD1|NA|TRBJ1-1|TRBV2
CASQRDRGLNTEAFF
TGTGCCAGCCAGCGGGACAGGGGGTTGAACACTGAAGCTTTCTTT
>TRBD2|NA|TRBJ2-7|TRBV7-6
CASSLETSGSYEQYF
TGTGCCAGCAGCTTAGAAACTAGCGGGAGTTACGAGCAGTACTTC
>TRBD2|NA|TRBJ2-3|TRBV2
CASRWTSGRISTSTDTQYF
TGTGCCAGCAGGTGGACTAGCGGGAGGATATCTACTAGCACAGATACGCAGTATTTT
>TRBD1|NA|TRBJ1-2|TRBV7-2
CASSKQGMAYGYTF
TGTGCCAGCAGCAAACAGGGGATGGCCTATGGCTACACCTTC
>TRBD1|NA|TRBJ1-5|TRBV18
CASSPGTVDSNQPQHF
TGTGCCAGCTCACCCGGGACAGTTGATAGCAATCAGCCCCAGCATTTT
>NA|NA|TRBJ2-1|TRBV19
CASSLQGYPYNEQFF
TGTGCCAGTAGTCTCCAGGGATACCCCTACAATGAGCAGTTCTTC
>TRBD1|NA|TRBJ2-1|TRBV5-4
CASSIPRDRGLGEQFF
TGTGCCAGCAGCATCCCCCGGGACAGGGGATTAGGGGAGCAGTTCTTC
>NA|NA|TRBJ2-3|TRBV5-1
CASSSRQGGGKDTQYF
TGCGCCAGCAGCTCCAGGCAGGGGGGCGGGAAAGATACGCAGTATTTT
>NA|NA|TRBJ2-5|TRBV2
CASSVGGGATPRYF
NA
>TRBD1|NA|TRBJ2-7|TRBV9
CASSARTGTEQYF
TGTGCCAGCAGCGCCCGGACAGGGACCGAGCAGTACTTC
>NA|few|TRBJ2-7|TRBV4-1
CASSQDLRNYYEQYF
TGCGCCAGCAGCCAAGATTTGCGTAACTATTACGAGCAGTACTTC
>NA|NA|TRBJ1-1|TRBV19
CASSIARGTEAFF
TGTGCCAGTAGTATAGCTCGGGGGACTGAAGCTTTCTTT
>TRBD1|NA|TRBJ1-5|TRBV6-1
CAIQGARSNQPQHF
TGTGCCATACAGGGGGCGAGGAGCAATCAGCCCCAGCATTTT
>NA|NA|TRBJ2-5|TRBV28
CATSGSEGYQETQYF
TGTGCCACCAGTGGCTCGGAGGGGTACCAAGAGACCCAGTACTTC
>NA|NA|TRBJ2-1|TRBV7-2
CASSLDLRGEQFF
TGTGCCAGCAGCTTAGATTTGAGGGGCGAGCAGTTCTTC